This entry lists 28 T cell receptor beta chains sequenced from one sample in a study of T cell responses to AZD1222 COVID-19 vaccine. The repertoire was sequenced with immunoSEQ multiplex PCR; TCRdb's copy has only in-frame clones and lacks some. Among 100,000 to 150,000 clones, about nine tenths were seen once, and the ten largest hold around 1.6%. This specimen was peripheral blood, taken on day 0 of AZD1222 vaccination. The origin of the receptors is an adult in good health.

The chain joins TRBV7-8 to TRBJ2-2, with 8 bases fitting TRBD1. Trimming at V came to 4 bases and at J to 8 bases, leaving 18 bases not matched to a gene. This CDR3 is 18 amino acids long. CDR1 is SGHVS, CDR2 FQNEAQ, per germline. CDR3 bases: TGTGCCAGCAGCTCTACTGGAGCTGGACAGGGTATGCCGGGGGAGCTGTTTTTT. The encoded protein is CASSSTGAGQGMPGELFF. Full variable domain (missing parts from reference TRBV7-8 and TRBJ2-2): GAGVSQSPRYKVAKRGQDVALRCDPISGHVSLFWYQQALGQGPEFLTYFQNEAQLDKSGLPSDRFFAERPEGSVSTLKIQRTQQEDSAVYLCASSSTGAGQGMPGELFFGEGSRLTVL.

This clone was detected once. The chain is built from TRBV9 and TRBJ2-7; D is possibly TRBD1 (5 bases). The CDR3 consists of 14 residues. Germline V gene data show CDR1 as SGDLS and CDR2 as YYNGEE. Trimming took 0 bases from V and 3 from J, leaving 10 bases between them. The CDR3 DNA sequence: TGTGCCAGCAGCGTAGGGCAGGGCCACTACGAGCAGTACTTC. Translating it yields CASSVGQGHYEQYF. The full variable domain, completed using reference TRBV9 and TRBJ2-7, is DSGVTQTPKHLITATGQRVTLRCSPRSGDLSVYWYQQSLDQGLQFLIQYYNGEERAKGNILERFSAQQFPDLHSELNLSSLELGDSALYFCASSVGQGHYEQYFGPGTRLTVT.

The table lists this clone with a few counts. The gene calls are TRBV19 and TRBJ1-2; weak D call: TRBD1 (6 bases). Trimming took off 4 bases at V and 8 bases at J, with 17 bases between the two ends. The germline V gene encodes CDR1 LNHDA and CDR2 SQIVND (reference sequence). The length of the CDR3 is 14 residues. The CDR3 region has the DNA TGTGCCAGTAGTACTCAACAGGGACGGCGCGGCTACACCTTC. It codes for CASSTQQGRRGYTF.

This chain joins TRBV5-1 and TRBJ1-1; no definite D call. Germline values: CDR1 SGHRS, CDR2 YFSETQ. The CDR3 runs to 13 residues. The V gene lost 4 bases and the J gene lost 0 bases, with 7 bases spanning the gap. The CDR3 sequence: CASSRHMNTEAFF. The CDR3, as DNA: TGCGCCAGCAGCCGACACATGAACACTGAAGCTTTCTTT.

V is TRBV18 and J is TRBJ1-5; D remains unclear. V was clipped by 1 base and J by 6 bases, with 10 bases between them. The CDR3 covers 14 residues. From germline, CDR1 is KGHSH and CDR2 LQKENI. The CDR3 sequence is CASSPQGRGQPQHF. In nucleotides, the CDR3 is TGTGCCAGCTCACCACAGGGCCGGGGTCAGCCCCAGCATTTT.

The chain carries TRBV7-8 and TRBJ1-5; 10 bases are shared with TRBD1. The germline CDR1 and CDR2 sequences are SGHVS and FQNEAQ. V dropped 4 bases and J dropped 7; count of bases not matched to a gene: 7. The length of the CDR3 is 15 residues. CDR3 nucleotides: TGTGCCAGCAGCTCCGGGACAGGGGATACGCAGCCCCAGCATTTT. Translating gives CASSSGTGDTQPQHF.

The chain links TRBV2 to TRBJ1-2; the D gene is possibly TRBD1 (6 bases). Trimming removed 2 bases at V and 2 bases at J, with 18 bases between. CDR1 SNHLY and CDR2 FYNNEI come from the germline V gene. CDR3 length: 17 amino acids. Written as DNA, the CDR3 is TGTGCCAGCAGTGAAAACCGAGGGGCAGGGGTCAACTATGGCTACACCTTC. It specifies CASSENRGAGVNYGYTF.

This clone was seen only a few times. For the CDR3, the DNA is TGCGCCAGCAGTGATGGGACAGGGTACCCCTACAATGAGCAGTTCTTC. Translating it yields CASSDGTGYPYNEQFF. This chain connects TRBV10-1 to TRBJ2-1, with 9 nucleotides matching TRBD1. Per germline, CDR1 WNHNN and CDR2 SYGVQD (reference sequence). The CDR3 covers 16 residues. The V segment lost 3 bases and the J segment 2 bases; nucleotides outside the gene matches: 5.

The sample holds a few counts of this clone. The gene calls are TRBV6-2 or TRBV6-3 and TRBJ1-1; D is unclear. Trimming took 2 bases from V and 5 from J, leaving 15 bases between them. This CDR3 contains 15 residues. CDR1 is MNHEY and CDR2 is SVGEGT in the germline V gene. This chain's CDR3 is CASSYGRARGTEAFF. CDR3 bases: TGTGCCAGCAGTTACGGGCGGGCCCGTGGGACTGAAGCTTTCTTT.

In nucleotides, the CDR3 is TGTGCCAGCAGCTCGAGGCCCACTGAAGCTTTCTTT. Translated, it gives CASSSRPTEAFF. J is TRBJ1-1 and V is TRBV7-9; no clear D. Germline-derived CDR1 and CDR2 are SEHNR and FQNEAQ (reference sequence). The CDR3 runs 12 residues. Trimming took off 4 bases at V and 4 bases at J, with 7 bases between the two ends.

V and J are TRBV19 and TRBJ2-1, with 8 positions matching TRBD2. Per germline, CDR1 LNHDA and CDR2 SQIVND (reference sequence). Trimming cost V 4 bases and J 4 bases; bases outside gene matches: 9. There are 16 residues in the CDR3. The CDR3 DNA reads TGTGCCAGTAGTACAGAGAGTAGCGGGGAGTACAATGAGCAGTTCTTC. Residues: CASSTESSGEYNEQFF.

The chain combines TRBV4-1 with TRBJ1-1, with D unresolved. The CDR3 consists of 14 residues. Trimming shortened V by 5 bases and J by 7 bases, and 17 bases separated the two germline ends. In germline, CDR1 is MGHRA, CDR2 YSYEKL. CDR3 nucleotide sequence: TGCGCCAGCAGCACTACGGGCCGGAGATTTGAAGCTTTCTTT. It encodes CASSTTGRRFEAFF.

The chain uses TRBV18 and TRBJ2-7, with D unresolved. Germline CDR1 and CDR2: KGHSH and LQKENI. The V end was cut by 5 bases, the J end by 2 bases, with 10 bases between. The CDR3 spans 13 residues. The CDR3 is CASSTDPTYEQYF. The CDR3 coding sequence is TGTGCCAGCTCAACGGACCCAACCTACGAGCAGTACTTC.

The chain employs TRBV5-6 and TRBJ2-1; D may be TRBD1 or TRBD2 (5 bases each). The CDR3 totals 13 residues. The germline CDR1 and CDR2 sequences are SGHDT and YYEEEE. V was shortened by 7 bases and J by 7 bases, with 15 bases between the two germline ends. The CDR3 sequence is CASGNRGENEQFF. As DNA, the CDR3 is TGTGCCAGCGGTAATAGGGGAGAGAATGAGCAGTTCTTC.

This chain links TRBV5-5 with TRBJ1-6; D is unclear. The CDR3 extends over 15 amino acids. Per the germline V gene, CDR1 is SGHKS and CDR2 is YYEKEE (reference sequence). Trimming stripped 0 bases from V and 10 bases from J, with 14 bases between. This CDR3 reads CASSLEVEGSSPLHF. The CDR3 DNA reads TGTGCCAGCAGCTTGGAAGTGGAGGGTAGCTCACCCCTCCACTTT.

The chain carries TRBV11-2 and TRBJ1-6, with D maybe TRBD1 (6 bases). This CDR3 is 15 amino acids long. V was shortened by 5 bases and J by 10 bases, with 18 bases between the two germline ends. The V gene's germline CDR1 is SGHAT and CDR2 FQNNGV. The CDR3, as DNA: TGTGCCAGCAGCACGCTCGGAAACAGGGACTCACCCCTCCACTTT. Translation: CASSTLGNRDSPLHF.

The chain employs TRBV7-9 and TRBJ2-5; D may be TRBD1 (6 bases). V was pared by 5 bases and J by 7 bases, with 26 bases between. The CDR3 spans 17 residues. CDR1 and CDR2 from the germline V gene are SEHNR and FQNEAQ (reference sequence). CDR3 sequence: CASSQRGSVYLSVTQYF. The CDR3 nucleotides are TGTGCCAGCAGCCAGAGGGGGTCCGTCTATTTAAGCGTGACCCAGTACTTC.

V is TRBV5-8 and J is TRBJ2-1; D unresolved. Germline V gene sequence: CDR1 SGHTS, CDR2 YDEGEE. The CDR3 runs 15 residues. The ends were cut back, 0 bases at V and 0 bases at J, with 7 bases in the middle. The CDR3 DNA reads as TGTGCCAGCAGCTTGGGCACGAGCTCCTACAATGAGCAGTTCTTC. Translation gives CASSLGTSSYNEQFF.

The chain uses TRBV10-3 and TRBJ1-1, with 10 bases fitting TRBD1. The V gene's germline CDR1 is ENHRY and CDR2 SYGVKD. The CDR3 totals 16 residues. The V segment lost 2 bases and the J segment 2 bases; nucleotides outside the gene matches: 5. CDR3 bases: TGTGCCATCAGTGAGGTGGACAGGGGGTATAACACTGAAGCTTTCTTT. Its translation is CAISEVDRGYNTEAFF.

The rearrangement links TRBV7-2 to TRBJ2-7; TRBD2 aligns across 8 bases. Germline assignment: CDR1 SGHTA and CDR2 FQGNSA. Trimming took 4 bases from V and 2 from J; bases not matched to a gene: 10. The CDR3 has 16 amino acids. The CDR3 spells CASSYPLAGRTYEQYF. The CDR3 coding sequence is TGTGCCAGCAGCTACCCCTTAGCGGGGCGAACCTACGAGCAGTACTTC.

This chain connects TRBV30 to TRBJ1-6; 7 bases match TRBD1. The ends lost 3 bases at V and 2 bases at J; junction bases unmatched: 7. The CDR3 contains 16 residues. In germline, CDR1 is GTSNPN, CDR2 SVGIG (reference sequence). CDR3 residues: CAWREDRAAYNSPLHF. In DNA, the CDR3 is TGTGCCTGGAGAGAAGACAGGGCTGCCTATAATTCACCCCTCCACTTT.

The chain uses TRBV10-3 and TRBJ1-6; TRBD1 might be the D (5 bases). The V end lost 6 bases, the J end lost 6 bases, and 15 bases lay between the germline ends. CDR3 size: 15 residues. Germline assignment: CDR1 ENHRY and CDR2 SYGVKD. The CDR3 sequence is CAIRDSVDSNSPLHF. The CDR3 DNA reads TGTGCCATCAGAGACTCGGTAGACAGTAATTCACCCCTCCACTTT.

This sequence joins TRBV18 and TRBJ1-6; D is uncertain. The V end lost 4 bases, the J end lost 6 bases, and 10 bases lay between the germline ends. This CDR3 has 14 residues. Germline V gene sequence: CDR1 KGHSH, CDR2 LQKENI. The CDR3 protein is CASSREEGNSPLHF. DNA of the CDR3: TGTGCCAGCTCACGGGAGGAGGGTAATTCACCCCTCCACTTT.

In DNA, the CDR3 is TGTGCCAGCAGTACAGGACAGATTCGATACGAGCAGTACTTC. It specifies CASSTGQIRYEQYF. The chain employs TRBV6-5 and TRBJ2-7, with D possibly TRBD1 on 6 matching bases. CDR1 is MNHEY and CDR2 is SVGAGI in the germline V gene. The CDR3 length is 14 residues. Trimming took 5 bases from V and 4 from J, leaving 15 bases between them.

The chain employs TRBV19 and TRBJ2-3; D perhaps matches TRBD1 (7 bases). In germline, CDR1 is LNHDA, CDR2 SQIVND (reference sequence). The length of the CDR3 is 15 residues. Trimming removed 5 bases at V and 2 bases at J, with 14 bases between. The CDR3 nucleotides read TGTGCCAGTAGTGTAGGCGGGACAGACACAGATACGCAGTATTTT. Protein sequence: CASSVGGTDTDTQYF.

The rearrangement uses TRBV18 and TRBJ1-2; D gene uncertain. From germline, CDR1 is KGHSH and CDR2 LQKENI. V dropped 1 base and J dropped 6 bases, with 6 bases sitting between them. The CDR3 loop spans 12 amino acids. The chain's CDR3 is CASSPQEDGYTF. The CDR3 coding sequence is TGTGCCAGCTCACCACAGGAGGATGGCTACACCTTC.

The chain carries TRBV14 and TRBJ2-2; D not certain. CDR1 is SGHDN, CDR2 FVKESK, per germline. This CDR3 region has 14 residues. Trimming stripped 2 bases from V and 0 bases from J, with 4 bases between. In DNA, the CDR3 is TGTGCCAGCAGCCAATACCCGAACACCGGGGAGCTGTTTTTT. Translation: CASSQYPNTGELFF.

This clone has just a few counts. The chain is built from TRBV28 and TRBJ1-6; D ambiguous. The CDR3 is 16 amino acids. Per the germline V gene, CDR1 is MDHEN and CDR2 is SYDVKM. Trimming shortened V by 3 bases and J by 7 bases, and 16 bases separated the two germline ends. The CDR3 is CASSFNRGLYNSPLHF. The CDR3, as DNA: TGTGCCAGCAGTTTCAACCGCGGGCTGTACAATTCACCCCTCCACTTT.